This T cell receptor (beta chain) was captured in a study of T cell responses to AZD1222 COVID-19 vaccine (dated by TCRdb to the early 2020s). About the investigation overall: A total of approximately 230 trial participants underwent TCR sequencing, of whom 207 received two doses of AZD1222 and approximately 25 received two doses of the MenACWY control vaccine. Trial participants were enrolled by age into subgroups of 18-55, 56-69 and 70-plus years, and around 150, 28 and 57 TCR-sequenced participants, respectively, were included in these subgroups.

Results the study describes overall, beyond this receptor: Because no day 14 peak-response samples were available, the repertoires could be characterized only after the peak T cell response. After two AZD1222 doses, spike-specific TCR breadth and depth were significantly higher than at day 0 and than in MenACWY recipients. CD4 TCRs associated with the vaccine covered the entire spike protein, and the dominant responses were in regions 160-218 and 743-854. Participants were mostly white British, with more females than males. The authors suggested clonal diversity may have been underestimated. Conclusions about previously exposed vaccinees were limited because only six AZD1222 recipients were SARS-CoV-2 seropositive at baseline. The 56-69-year group was small, and its depth increase did not reach significance, likely because of low power. Epitopes outside the regions mutated in the B.1.351 and B.1.1.7 variants were reportedly recognized by nearly half of the unique spike-specific TCRs.

In its sample, this clone was seen once. Its antigen is unknown. No quality values exist for individual bases; no much larger clone is one base distant. The CDR3 regions of human TCRbeta chains were analyzed by immunosequencing. The authors' analysis ran thus. TCRs in the repertoires were matched against a reference library of SARS-CoV-2-specific TCRs that had been generated with the MIRA antigen-specificity platform. Breadth was defined as the fraction of unique TCRs that were SARS-CoV-2-associated, and depth was defined as the fraction of total T cells that were SARS-CoV-2-associated. Each spike-specific TCR was assigned to its reactive spike region and to a CD4 or CD8 class using the MIRA data. Log10-transformed breadth and depth values were compared by one-way ANOVA with Sidak's multiple comparisons tests. TCRdb stores this immuneACCESS table with in-frame sequences only. Part of the clones is absent; in the studies checked, under half of the shortfall reflects unresolved V genes, and no reason is known for the rest. V, J and clone size were drawn from that table, and D and trimming were deduced from the DNA. The sample data list approximately 200,000 clones, and roughly 94% of these were observed just once. Approximately 1.5% of the sample goes to the ten largest clones.

Trimming costs V 7 bases and J 1 base, and their ends lie 9 bases apart. The germline V gene encodes CDR1 KGHDR and CDR2 SFDVKD. Inclusive of the bounding cysteine and phenylalanine, the CDR3 is 13 residues long. Solely the CDR3 DNA is kept, with 39 bases framed from the first base. Per the publication, the time point label means: about 28 days (+/-7) after the second vaccine dose. Per the publication, the treatment or condition label means: meningococcal conjugate vaccine given as trial control. Samples from vaccinated people were obtained from the UK trials COV001 and COV002, which included a single-blind randomized controlled phase 2/3 trial of AZD1222 (ChAdOx1 nCoV-19) in healthy adults. For TCRbeta chain sequencing, PBMC samples from trial participants were taken at day 0 and at day 28 after the second dose.

The starting material was peripheral blood, obtained 28 days after the second dose of the MenACWY control vaccine. This clonotype was obtained from an adult who received the MenACWY meningococcal vaccine as a control. The chain is assembled from TRBV24-1 and TRBJ1-1; no D gene can be assigned with confidence. The CDR3 region reads CATRDGRNTEAFF. The nucleotide sequence is given as TGTGCCACCAGAGACGGCAGGAACACTGAAGCTTTCTTT.